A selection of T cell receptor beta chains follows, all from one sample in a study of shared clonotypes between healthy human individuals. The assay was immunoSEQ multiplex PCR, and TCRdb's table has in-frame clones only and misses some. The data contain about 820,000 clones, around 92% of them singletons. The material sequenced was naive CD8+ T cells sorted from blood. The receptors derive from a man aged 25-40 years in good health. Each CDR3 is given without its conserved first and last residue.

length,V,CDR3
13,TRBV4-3,ASSQDTGAGNTIY
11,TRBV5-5,ASSQWRAETQY
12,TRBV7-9,ASSLVGGRLGYT
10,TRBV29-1,SVRGTSYEQY
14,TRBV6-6,ASSYTTGRTYNEQF
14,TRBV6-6,ASSSLQGGLYNEQF
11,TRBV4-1,ASSQELIYEQY
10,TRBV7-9,ASSLGYSGYT
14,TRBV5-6,ASSLVSGSRYNEQF
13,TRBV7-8,ASSLGEAFTDTQY
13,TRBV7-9,ASSLRAGGPDTQY
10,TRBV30,AWAGTGNTIY
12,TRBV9,ASGTGAVSDEQY
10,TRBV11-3,ASSLGTDLGF
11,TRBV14,ASSQDEGSEAF
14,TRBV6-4,ASSDSGGRATDTQY
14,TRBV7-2,ASSLAGGPNSNEQF
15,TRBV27,ASSLSLTGLGFYEQY
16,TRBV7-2,ASSLENLDRYSNQPQH
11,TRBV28,ASSLSQVYGYT
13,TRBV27,ASSFGGTSDGEQY
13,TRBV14,ASSLRGPDTGELF
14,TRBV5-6,ASSLGAGGVYNEQF
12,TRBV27,ASSLTAGPYEQY
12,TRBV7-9,ASTPGSGANVLT
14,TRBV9,ASSVASGSSTDTQY
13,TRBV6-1,ASRKVHPSVYEQY
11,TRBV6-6,ASSSLVAGELF
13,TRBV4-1,ASSPSTGMQVGYT
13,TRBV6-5,ASSSSGSLGETQY
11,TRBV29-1,SVALSGFYEQY
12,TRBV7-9,ASSSGRQGLEQY
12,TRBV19,ASSIDWRSHEQY
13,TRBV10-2,ASSELGGWDNEQF
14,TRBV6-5,ASSYSTGGYTDTQY
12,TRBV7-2,ASSFGLGFYEQY
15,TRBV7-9,ASSWGLAGVSYNEQF
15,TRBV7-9,ASSLIPGLAGVDEQF
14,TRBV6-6,ASSQQGGNRRETQY
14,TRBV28,ASSFLSGQPTDTQY
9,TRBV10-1,ASSEGSEQY
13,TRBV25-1,ASSGPGTSNTEAF
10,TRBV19,ANRGGSQPQH
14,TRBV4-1,ASSQEPGLVGGEQY
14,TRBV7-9,ASSLRTGPMNTEAF
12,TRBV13,ASSPGLAAYEQY